This paragraph covers one T cell receptor (beta chain) sequence. This clone has just one count. Its cognate antigen has yet to be identified. It has no much larger one-base neighbor in the sample; base qualities were not kept. The library was prepared using the immunoSEQ multiplex PCR assay. Rearranged TCR beta chain sequences were amplified using the hsTCRB Kit according to the manufacturer's protocol. Sequencing of TCRB libraries was carried out on an Illumina MiSeq. In the source study's methods: The kit vendor's proprietary platform handled demultiplexing, trimming and gene mapping. What TCRdb holds here is the immuneACCESS table cut down to in-frame rearrangements. Part of the clones is not present; checked against another copy, under half of the missing clones reflect an unresolved V gene, and the others are unexplained. V and J calls and clone size are those listed in that table; D and trimming were worked out from the DNA. This sample comprises 25,000 or so clones, roughly 84% of them detected only once. The leading ten clones occupy 6.5% to 7.5% of the sample.

The data were taken from a study of a mutant IDH1 vaccine in newly diagnosed glioma (dated by TCRdb to about 2021). Background for the entire study: Patients were given eight vaccinations, in weeks 1, 3, 5, 7, 11, 15, 19 and 23, which matched visits V03 through V10. In the chemotherapy-containing groups, vaccination started alongside temozolomide cycles, whereas in patients who had radiotherapy alone it started 4-6 weeks after radiotherapy. Of the approximately 30 treated patients, approximately 62% were male and about 38% were female, and the mean age was approximately 40 years. Before enrollment, patients had received standard therapy of radiotherapy alone, temozolomide alone, or radiochemotherapy with temozolomide; most received the combination. Peripheral blood was collected at six visits: V03 (baseline), V05, V07, V10, V12 and V13. Longitudinal TCRB deep sequencing was done for 25 to 30 treated patients, wherever samples were available for exploratory analyses. General study outcomes and caveats: Pseudoprogression appeared unrelated to alterations in the top peripheral T cell clonotypes detected by TCRB sequencing. According to the authors, sample limitations meant that analyses of patient blood samples could not be reproduced. Immune responses induced by the vaccine were seen in around 93% of patients across multiple MHC alleles. PBMC samples for TCRB deep sequencing were selected based on availability.

In light of the paper, this sample's time point label describes: week 5, during vaccination. Each vaccine dose was 300 ug of a 20-mer mutant IDH1 peptide in Montanide, given subcutaneously with topical imiquimod. Donors had newly diagnosed WHO grade 3 or 4 IDH1-mutant astrocytomas with loss of nuclear ATRX. The samples were drawn from NOA16, a multicentre, single-arm, open-label phase I trial in Germany that tested a mutant IDH1 peptide vaccine in humans for the first time. Genomic DNA for TCRB sequencing was isolated from EDTA blood with the DNeasy Blood and Tissue Kit. V and J lose 4 bases and 5 bases, and a span of 17 bases separates them. The germline V gene provides CDR1 SGHTA and CDR2 FQGNSA. Reading from cysteine to phenylalanine, the CDR3 counts 15 amino acids. Only CDR3 DNA remains: 45 bases, in frame from the first base.

The sequence came from a man aged 40-55 years with glioma. Some clones in this sample may be carry-over from other donors' samples. The sequence is built from TRBV7-2 and TRBJ1-1; the D region possibly corresponds to TRBD1 (6 bases align). The specimen was PBMCs, collected from a glioma patient whose treatment included an IDH1 peptide vaccine. The sequence in DNA is TGTGCCAGCAGCTCCCCCGGGGGCCCACGAACTGAAGCTTTCTTT. This gives the protein CASSSPGGPRTEAFF.